Reported below is one T cell receptor (beta chain). Antigen: not known. Only in-frame clones appear in the TCRdb table, and some are missing; sequencing was by immunoSEQ multiplex PCR. The profile shows around 35,000 clones, about 74% of them singletons. This record belongs to a study of STAT5B mutations in CD4+ large granular lymphocyte leukemia. Study context: Healthy donors showed HLA-associated enrichment of the CDR3 'QG' motif.

Study results and caveats: Patient CD4-sorted repertoires stayed more clonal than healthy ones after leukemic-clone removal.

The sample comprised CD4+ T cells from blood buffy coats. This receptor was obtained from a human donor in good health.

The CDR3 nucleotides are TGTGCCAGCAGTTTCTCAGGGGACAATCAGCCCCAGCATTTT. This encodes CASSFSGDNQPQHF. This chain connects TRBV27 to TRBJ1-5, with a possible D match to TRBD1 (6 bases). The CDR3 runs 14 residues. CDR1 and CDR2 from the germline V gene are MNHEY and SMNVEV (reference sequence). V lost 3 bases and J lost 3, with 9 bases in between.